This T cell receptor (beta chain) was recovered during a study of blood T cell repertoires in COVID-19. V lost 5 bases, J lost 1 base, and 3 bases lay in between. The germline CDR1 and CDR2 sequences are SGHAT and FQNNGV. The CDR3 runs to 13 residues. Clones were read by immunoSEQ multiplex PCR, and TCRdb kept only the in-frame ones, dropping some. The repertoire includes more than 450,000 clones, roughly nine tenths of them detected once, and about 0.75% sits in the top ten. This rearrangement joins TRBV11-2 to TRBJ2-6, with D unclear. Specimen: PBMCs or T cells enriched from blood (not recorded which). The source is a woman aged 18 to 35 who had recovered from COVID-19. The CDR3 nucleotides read TGTGCCAGCAGCCGGTCTGGGGCCAACGTCCTGACTTTC. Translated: CASSRSGANVLTF.